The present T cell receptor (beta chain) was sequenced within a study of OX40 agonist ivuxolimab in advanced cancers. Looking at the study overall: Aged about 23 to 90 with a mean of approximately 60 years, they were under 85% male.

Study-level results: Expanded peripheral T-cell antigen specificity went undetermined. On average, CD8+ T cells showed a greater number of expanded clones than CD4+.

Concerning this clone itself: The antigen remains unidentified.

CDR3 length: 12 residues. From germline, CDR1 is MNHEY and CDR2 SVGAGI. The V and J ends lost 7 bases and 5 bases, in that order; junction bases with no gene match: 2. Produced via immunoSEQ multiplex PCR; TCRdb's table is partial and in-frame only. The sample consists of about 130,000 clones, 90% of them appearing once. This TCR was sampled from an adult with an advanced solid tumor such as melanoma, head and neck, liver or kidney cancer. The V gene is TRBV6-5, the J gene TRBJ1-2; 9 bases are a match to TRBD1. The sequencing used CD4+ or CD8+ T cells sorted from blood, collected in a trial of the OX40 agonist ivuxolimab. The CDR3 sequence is CASNDRGYGYTF. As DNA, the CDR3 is TGTGCCAGCAACGACAGGGGGTATGGCTACACCTTC.